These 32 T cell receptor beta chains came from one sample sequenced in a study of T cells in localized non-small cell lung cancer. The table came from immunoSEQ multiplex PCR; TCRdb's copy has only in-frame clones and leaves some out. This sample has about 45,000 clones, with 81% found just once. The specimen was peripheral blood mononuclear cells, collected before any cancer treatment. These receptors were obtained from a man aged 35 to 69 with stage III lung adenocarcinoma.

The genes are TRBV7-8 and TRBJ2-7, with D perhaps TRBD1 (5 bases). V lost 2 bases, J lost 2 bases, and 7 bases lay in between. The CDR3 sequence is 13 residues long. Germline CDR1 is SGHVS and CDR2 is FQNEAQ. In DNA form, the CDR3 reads TGTGCCAGCAGCTTACAGGGCCCCTACGAGCAGTACTTC. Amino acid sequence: CASSLQGPYEQYF.

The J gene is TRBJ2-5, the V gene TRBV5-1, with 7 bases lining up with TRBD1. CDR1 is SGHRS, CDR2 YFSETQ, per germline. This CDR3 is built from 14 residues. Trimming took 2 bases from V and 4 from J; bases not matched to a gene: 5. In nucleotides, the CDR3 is TGCGCCAGCAGCTTAGAGGGGGCTGGAGAGACCCAGTACTTC. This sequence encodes CASSLEGAGETQYF. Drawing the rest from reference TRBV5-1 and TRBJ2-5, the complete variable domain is KAGVTQTPRYLIKTRGQQVTLSCSPISGHRSVSWYQQTPGQGLQFLFEYFSETQRNKGNFPGRFSGRQFSNSRSEMNVSTLELGDSALYLCASSLEGAGETQYFGPGTRLLVL.

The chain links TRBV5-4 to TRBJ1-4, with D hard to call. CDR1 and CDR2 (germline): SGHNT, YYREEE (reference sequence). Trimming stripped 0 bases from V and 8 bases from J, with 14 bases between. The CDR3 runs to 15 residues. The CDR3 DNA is TGTGCCAGCAGCTTGGCCGGAATGAACCAAGAAAAACTGTTTTTT. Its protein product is CASSLAGMNQEKLFF.

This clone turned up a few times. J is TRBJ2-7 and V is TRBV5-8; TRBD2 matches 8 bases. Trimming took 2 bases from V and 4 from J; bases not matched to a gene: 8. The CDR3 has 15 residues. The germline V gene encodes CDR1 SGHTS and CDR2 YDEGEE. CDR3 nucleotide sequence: TGTGCCAGCAGCTTTGAAGGACTAGCAACTTACGAGCAGTACTTC. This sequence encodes CASSFEGLATYEQYF.

This chain's CDR3 is CASSQVRGYGETQYF. DNA for the CDR3: TGTGCCAGCAGCCAAGTAAGGGGTTACGGAGAGACGCAGTATTTT. The chain carries TRBV14 and TRBJ2-3; D perhaps matches TRBD1 (5 bases). This CDR3 is built from 15 residues. Per the germline V gene, CDR1 is SGHDN and CDR2 is FVKESK. V lost 1 base to trimming and J lost 9 bases, with 17 bases between them.

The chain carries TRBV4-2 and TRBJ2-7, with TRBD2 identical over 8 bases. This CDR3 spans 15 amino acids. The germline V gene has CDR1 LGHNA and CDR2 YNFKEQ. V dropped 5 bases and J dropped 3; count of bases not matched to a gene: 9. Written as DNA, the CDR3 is TGTGCCAGCAGCTCCCCGGGACTAGTGAGCTACGAGCAGTACTTC. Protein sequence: CASSSPGLVSYEQYF.

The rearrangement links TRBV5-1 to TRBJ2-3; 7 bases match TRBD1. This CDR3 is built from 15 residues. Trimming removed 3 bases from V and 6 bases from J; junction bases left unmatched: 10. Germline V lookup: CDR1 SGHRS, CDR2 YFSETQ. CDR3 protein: CASSSVGGSGDTQYF. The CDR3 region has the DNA TGCGCCAGCAGCTCTGTAGGGGGCAGTGGGGATACGCAGTATTTT.

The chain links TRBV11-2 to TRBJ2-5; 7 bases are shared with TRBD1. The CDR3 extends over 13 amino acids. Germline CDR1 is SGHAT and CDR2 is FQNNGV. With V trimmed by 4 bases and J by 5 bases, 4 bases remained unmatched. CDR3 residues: CASSSDRVETQYF. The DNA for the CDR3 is TGTGCCAGCAGCTCAGACAGGGTGGAGACCCAGTACTTC. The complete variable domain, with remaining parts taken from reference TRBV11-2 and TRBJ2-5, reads EAGVAQSPRYKIIEKRQSVAFWCNPISGHATLYWYQQILGQGPKLLIQFQNNGVVDDSQLPKDRFSAERLKGVDSTLKIQPAKLEDSAVYLCASSSDRVETQYFGPGTRLLVL.

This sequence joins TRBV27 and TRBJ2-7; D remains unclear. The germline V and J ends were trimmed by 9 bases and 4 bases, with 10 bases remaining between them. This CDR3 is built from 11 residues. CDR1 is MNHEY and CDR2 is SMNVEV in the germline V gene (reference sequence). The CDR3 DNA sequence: TGTGCCAGTAGAAACGGTTACGAGCAGTACTTC. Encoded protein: CASRNGYEQYF.

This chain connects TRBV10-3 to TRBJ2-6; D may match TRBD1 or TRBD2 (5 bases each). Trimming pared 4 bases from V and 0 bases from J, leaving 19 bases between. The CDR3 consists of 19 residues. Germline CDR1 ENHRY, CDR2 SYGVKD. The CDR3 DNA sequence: TGTGCCATCAGTGGTGGGGGTGGGCTCGCTCACTCTGGGGCCAACGTCCTGACTTTC. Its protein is CAISGGGGLAHSGANVLTF.

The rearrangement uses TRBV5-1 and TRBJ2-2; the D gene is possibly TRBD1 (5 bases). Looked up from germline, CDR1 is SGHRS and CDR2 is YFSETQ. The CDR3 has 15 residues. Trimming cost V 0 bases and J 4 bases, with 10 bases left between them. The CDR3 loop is CASSLEGRGTGELFF. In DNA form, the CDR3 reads TGCGCCAGCAGCTTGGAGGGAAGGGGCACCGGGGAGCTGTTTTTT. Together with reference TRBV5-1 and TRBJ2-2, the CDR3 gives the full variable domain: KAGVTQTPRYLIKTRGQQVTLSCSPISGHRSVSWYQQTPGQGLQFLFEYFSETQRNKGNFPGRFSGRQFSNSRSEMNVSTLELGDSALYLCASSLEGRGTGELFFGEGSRLTVL.

This chain's CDR3 is CSVKPGGNYGYTF. DNA of the CDR3: TGCAGCGTTAAGCCAGGGGGAAACTATGGCTACACCTTC. This chain joins TRBV29-1 and TRBJ1-2; 7 nucleotides match TRBD1. Germline V CDR1 and CDR2: SQVTM, ANQGSEA. Unmatched junction bases numbered 5, after V lost 5 bases and J lost 2 bases. The CDR3 covers 13 residues. The whole variable domain, remainder taken from reference TRBV29-1 and TRBJ1-2, is SAVISQKPSRDICQRGTSLTIQCQVDSQVTMMFWYRQQPGQSLTLIATANQGSEATYESGFVIDKFPISRPNLTFSTLTVSNMSPEDSSIYLCSVKPGGNYGYTFGSGTRLTVV.

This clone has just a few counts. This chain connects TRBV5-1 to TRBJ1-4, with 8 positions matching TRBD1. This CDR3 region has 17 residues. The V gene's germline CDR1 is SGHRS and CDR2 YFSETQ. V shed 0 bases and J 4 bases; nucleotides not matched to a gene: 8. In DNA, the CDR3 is TGCGCCAGCAGCTTGGGACAGGGGTTAGCCTTTAATGAAAAACTGTTTTTT. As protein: CASSLGQGLAFNEKLFF.

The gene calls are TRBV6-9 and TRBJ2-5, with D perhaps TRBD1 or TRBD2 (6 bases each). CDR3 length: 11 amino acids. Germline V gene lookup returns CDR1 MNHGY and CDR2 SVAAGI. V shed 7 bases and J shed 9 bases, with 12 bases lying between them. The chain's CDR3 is CASKRGVAQYF. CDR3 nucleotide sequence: TGTGCCAGCAAAAGGGGGGTGGCCCAGTACTTC.

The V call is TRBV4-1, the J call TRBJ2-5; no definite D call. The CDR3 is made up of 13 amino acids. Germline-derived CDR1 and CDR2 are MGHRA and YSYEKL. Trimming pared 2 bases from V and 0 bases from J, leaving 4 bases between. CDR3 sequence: CASSQPYQETQYF. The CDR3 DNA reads TGCGCCAGCAGCCAACCATACCAAGAGACCCAGTACTTC.

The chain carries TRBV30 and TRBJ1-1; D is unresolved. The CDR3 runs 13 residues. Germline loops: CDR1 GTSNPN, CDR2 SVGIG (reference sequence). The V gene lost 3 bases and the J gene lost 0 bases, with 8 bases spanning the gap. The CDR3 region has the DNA TGTGCCTGGAGCGATAATATGAACACTGAAGCTTTCTTT. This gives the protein CAWSDNMNTEAFF. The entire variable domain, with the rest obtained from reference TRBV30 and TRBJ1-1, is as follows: SQTIHQWPATLVQPVGSPLSLECTVEGTSNPNLYWYRQAAGRGLQLLFYSVGIGQISSEVPQNLSASRPQDRQFILSSKKLLLSDSGFYLCAWSDNMNTEAFFGQGTRLTVV.

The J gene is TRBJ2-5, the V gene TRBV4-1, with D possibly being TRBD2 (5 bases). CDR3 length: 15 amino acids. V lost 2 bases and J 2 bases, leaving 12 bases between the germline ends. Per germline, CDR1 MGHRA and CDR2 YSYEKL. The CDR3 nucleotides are TGCGCCAGCAGCCAATATAATTCGGGACAAGAGACCCAGTACTTC. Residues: CASSQYNSGQETQYF.

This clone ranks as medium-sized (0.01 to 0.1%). CDR3 in amino acids: CASSPNSGQGNEQFF. The CDR3, as DNA: TGTGCCAGCTCCCCCAACTCGGGACAGGGAAATGAGCAGTTCTTC. The genes are TRBV18 and TRBJ2-1; 9 bases line up with TRBD1. In germline, CDR1 is KGHSH, CDR2 LQKENI. This CDR3 spans 15 amino acids. The V segment lost 6 bases and the J segment 7 bases; nucleotides outside the gene matches: 10. Based on the CDR3 plus reference TRBV18 and TRBJ2-1, the full variable domain is NAGVMQNPRHLVRRRGQEARLRCSPMKGHSHVYWYRQLPEEGLKFMVYLQKENIIDESGMPKERFSAEFPKEGPSILRIQQVVRGDSAAYFCASSPNSGQGNEQFFGPGTRLTVL.

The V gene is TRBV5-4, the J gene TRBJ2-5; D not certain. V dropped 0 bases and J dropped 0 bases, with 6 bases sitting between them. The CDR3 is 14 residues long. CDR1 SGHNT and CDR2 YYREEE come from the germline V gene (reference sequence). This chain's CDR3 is CASSLVTDQETQYF. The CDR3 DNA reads TGTGCCAGCAGCTTGGTGACGGACCAAGAGACCCAGTACTTC. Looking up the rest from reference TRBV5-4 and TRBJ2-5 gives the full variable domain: ETGVTQSPTHLIKTRGQQVTLRCSSQSGHNTVSWYQQALGQGPQFIFQYYREEENGRGNFPPRFSGLQFPNYSSELNVNALELDDSALYLCASSLVTDQETQYFGPGTRLLVL.

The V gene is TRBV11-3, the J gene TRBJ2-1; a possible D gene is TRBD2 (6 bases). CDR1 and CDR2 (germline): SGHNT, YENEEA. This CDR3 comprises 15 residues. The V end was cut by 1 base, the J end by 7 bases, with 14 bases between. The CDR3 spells CASSLGGAGWNEQFF. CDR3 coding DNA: TGTGCCAGCAGCTTAGGTGGAGCGGGTTGGAATGAGCAGTTCTTC.

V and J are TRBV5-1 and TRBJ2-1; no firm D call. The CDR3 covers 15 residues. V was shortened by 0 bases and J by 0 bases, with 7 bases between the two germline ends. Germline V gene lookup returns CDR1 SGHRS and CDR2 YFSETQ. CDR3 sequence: CASSLAASSYNEQFF. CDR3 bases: TGCGCCAGCAGCTTGGCCGCAAGCTCCTACAATGAGCAGTTCTTC.

The CDR3 DNA reads TGTGCCAGCAGCGACAGCAGAAAGTACGAGCAGTACTTC. It is translated as CASSDSRKYEQYF. The chain is built from TRBV28 and TRBJ2-7; possibly TRBD1 for D (5 bases). V was trimmed by 6 bases and J by 4 bases, leaving 13 bases between them. The CDR3 is made up of 13 amino acids. The germline CDR1 and CDR2 sequences are MDHEN and SYDVKM.

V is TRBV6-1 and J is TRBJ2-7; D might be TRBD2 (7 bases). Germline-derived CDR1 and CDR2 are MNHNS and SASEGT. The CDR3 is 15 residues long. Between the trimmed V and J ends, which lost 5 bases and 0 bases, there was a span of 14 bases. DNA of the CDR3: TGTGCCAGCAGTAGGGGGGGACTCCACTCCTACGAGCAGTACTTC. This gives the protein CASSRGGLHSYEQYF.

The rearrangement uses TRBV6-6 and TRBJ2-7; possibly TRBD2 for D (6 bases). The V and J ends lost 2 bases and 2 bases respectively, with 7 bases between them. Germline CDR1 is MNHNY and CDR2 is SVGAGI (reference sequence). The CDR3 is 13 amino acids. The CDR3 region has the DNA TGTGCCAGCAGTTACGGGGAGGCCTACGAGCAGTACTTC. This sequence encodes CASSYGEAYEQYF.

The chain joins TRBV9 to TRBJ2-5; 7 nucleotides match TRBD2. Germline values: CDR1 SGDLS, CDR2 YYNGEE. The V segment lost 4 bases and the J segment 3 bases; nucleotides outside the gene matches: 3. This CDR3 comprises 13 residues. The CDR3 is CASSLRGEETQYF. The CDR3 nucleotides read TGTGCCAGCAGCCTCCGGGGGGAAGAGACCCAGTACTTC.

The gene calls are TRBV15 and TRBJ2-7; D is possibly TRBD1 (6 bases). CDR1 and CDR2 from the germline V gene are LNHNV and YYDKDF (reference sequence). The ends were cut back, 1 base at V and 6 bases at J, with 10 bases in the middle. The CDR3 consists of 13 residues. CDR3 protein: CATSRVVGAEQYF. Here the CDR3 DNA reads TGTGCCACCAGCAGAGTGGTGGGGGCCGAGCAGTACTTC.

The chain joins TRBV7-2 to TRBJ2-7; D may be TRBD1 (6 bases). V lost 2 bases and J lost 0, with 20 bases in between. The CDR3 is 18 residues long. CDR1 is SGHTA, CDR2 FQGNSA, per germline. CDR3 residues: CASSLQSTGSLSSYEQYF. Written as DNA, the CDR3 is TGTGCCAGCAGCTTACAGTCAACAGGGAGCTTAAGCTCCTACGAGCAGTACTTC.

CDR3 in amino acids: CASSYPGNEQYF. CDR3 bases: TGTGCCAGCAGTTATCCTGGGAACGAGCAGTACTTC. The V and J genes are TRBV6-5 and TRBJ2-7; no clear D. Germline V gene lookup returns CDR1 MNHEY and CDR2 SVGAGI. CDR3 length equals 12 residues. Trimming pared 3 bases from V and 5 bases from J, leaving 8 bases between.

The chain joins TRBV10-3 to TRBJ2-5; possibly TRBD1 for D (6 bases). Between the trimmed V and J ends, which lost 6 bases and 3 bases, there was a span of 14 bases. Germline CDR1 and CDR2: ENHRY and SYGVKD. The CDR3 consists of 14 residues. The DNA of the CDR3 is TGTGCCATCAGCAAAGGGGGATCGGAAGAGACCCAGTACTTC. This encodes CAISKGGSEETQYF.

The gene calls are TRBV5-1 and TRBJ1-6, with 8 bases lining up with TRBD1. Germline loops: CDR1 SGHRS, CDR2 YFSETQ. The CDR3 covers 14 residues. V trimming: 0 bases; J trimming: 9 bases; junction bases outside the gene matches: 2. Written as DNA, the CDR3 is TGCGCCAGCAGCTTGGCAGGGGGCTCTTCACCCCTCCACTTT. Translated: CASSLAGGSSPLHF.

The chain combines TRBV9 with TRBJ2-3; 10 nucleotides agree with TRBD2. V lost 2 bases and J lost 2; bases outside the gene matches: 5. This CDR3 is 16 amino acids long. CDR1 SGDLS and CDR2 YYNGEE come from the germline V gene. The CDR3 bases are TGTGCCAGCAGCGTTTTAGCGGGGGGATACACAGATACGCAGTATTTT. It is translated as CASSVLAGGYTDTQYF.

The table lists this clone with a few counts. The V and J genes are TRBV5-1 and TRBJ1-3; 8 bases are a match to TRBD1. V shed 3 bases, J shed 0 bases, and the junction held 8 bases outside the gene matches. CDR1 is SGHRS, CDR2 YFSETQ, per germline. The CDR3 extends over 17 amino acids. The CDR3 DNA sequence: TGCGCCAGCAGCTCACACGGGACAGGCCTCTCTGGAAACACCATATATTTT. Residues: CASSSHGTGLSGNTIYF.